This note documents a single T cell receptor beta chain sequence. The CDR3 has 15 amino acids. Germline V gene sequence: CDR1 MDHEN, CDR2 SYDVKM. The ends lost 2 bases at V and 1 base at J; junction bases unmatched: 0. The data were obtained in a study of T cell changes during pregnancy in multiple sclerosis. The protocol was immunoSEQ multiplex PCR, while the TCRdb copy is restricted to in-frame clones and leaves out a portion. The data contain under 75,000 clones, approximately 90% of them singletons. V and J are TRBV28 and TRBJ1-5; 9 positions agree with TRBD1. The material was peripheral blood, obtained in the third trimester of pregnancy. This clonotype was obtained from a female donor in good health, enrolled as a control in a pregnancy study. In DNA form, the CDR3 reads TGTGCCAGCAGTTTAGGGACAGGGAGCAATCAGCCCCAGCATTTT. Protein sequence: CASSLGTGSNQPQHF.